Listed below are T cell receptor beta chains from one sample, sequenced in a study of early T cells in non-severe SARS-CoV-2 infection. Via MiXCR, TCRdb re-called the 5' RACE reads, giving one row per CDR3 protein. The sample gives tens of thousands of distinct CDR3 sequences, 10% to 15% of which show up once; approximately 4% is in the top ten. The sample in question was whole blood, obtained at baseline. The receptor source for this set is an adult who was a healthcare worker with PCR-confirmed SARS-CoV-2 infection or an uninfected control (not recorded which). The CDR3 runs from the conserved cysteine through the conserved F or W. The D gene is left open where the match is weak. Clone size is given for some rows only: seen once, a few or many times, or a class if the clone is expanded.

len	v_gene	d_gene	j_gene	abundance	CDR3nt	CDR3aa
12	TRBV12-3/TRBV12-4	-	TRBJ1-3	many	TGTGCCAGCAGTTCAAGGGGGAACACCATATATTTT	CASSSRGNTIYF
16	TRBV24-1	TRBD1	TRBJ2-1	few	TGTGCCACCAGTGACCTAACAGGGGGAGACTACAATGAGCAGTTCTTC	CATSDLTGGDYNEQFF
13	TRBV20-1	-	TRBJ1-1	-	TGCAGTGCTAGCGGGGTCATGAACACTGAAGCTTTCTTT	CSASGVMNTEAFF
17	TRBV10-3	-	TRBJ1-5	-	TGTGCCATCAGTGAGTCTAAAGTTATGCAGGGCAATCAGCCCCAGCATTTT	CAISESKVMQGNQPQHF
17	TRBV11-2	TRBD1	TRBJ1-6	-	TGTGCCAGCAGCTTAGTTTTCCGGACAGGGACAAAAAAGGCCCTCCACTTT	CASSLVFRTGTKKALHF
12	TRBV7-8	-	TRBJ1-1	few	TGTGCCAGTCGGATGGGGAACACTGAAGCTTTCTTT	CASRMGNTEAFF
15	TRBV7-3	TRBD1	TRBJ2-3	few	TGTGCCAGCAGCTTAAGGACAGGGGGGGAAGATACGCAGTATTTT	CASSLRTGGEDTQYF
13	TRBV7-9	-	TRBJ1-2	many	TGTGCCAGCAGCTTAGCGATGGACAATGGCTACACCTTC	CASSLAMDNGYTF
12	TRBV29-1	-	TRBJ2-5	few	TGCAGCGTTGAAGGCAGCCAAGAGACCCAGTACTTC	CSVEGSQETQYF
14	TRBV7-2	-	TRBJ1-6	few	TGTGCCAGCAGCTTAAGAGGGTATGGTTCACCCCTCCACTTT	CASSLRGYGSPLHF
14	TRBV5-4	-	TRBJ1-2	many	TGTGCCAGCAGCCTCCTCGCAGATAACTATGGCTACACCTTC	CASSLLADNYGYTF
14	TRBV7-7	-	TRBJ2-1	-	TGTGCTAGCAGCTTAGTGCCCAGCGGTAATGAGCAGTTCTTC	CASSLVPSGNEQFF
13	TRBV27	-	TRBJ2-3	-	TGTGCCAGCAGTTCCACCGCGAGGGCACGGCAGTATTTT	CASSSTARARQYF
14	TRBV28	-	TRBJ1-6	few	TGTGCCAGCAGCCTGCTGTCGACGACATCTTCCCTCCACTTT	CASSLLSTTSSLHF
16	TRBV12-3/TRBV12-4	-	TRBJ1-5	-	TGTGCCAGCAGTTTAATGCAAGGCGCGGGGAATCAGCCCCAGCATTTT	CASSLMQGAGNQPQHF
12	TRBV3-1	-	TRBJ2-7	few	TGTGCCAGCAGCCAAGTTAATTACGAGCAGTACTTC	CASSQVNYEQYF
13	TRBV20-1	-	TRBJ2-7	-	TGCAGTGCTAGAACGGGGAACTACTACGAGCAGTACTTC	CSARTGNYYEQYF
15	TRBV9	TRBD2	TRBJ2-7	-	TGTGCCAGCAGCGCATTAGCGGGAGGGCCCTACGAGCAGTACTTC	CASSALAGGPYEQYF
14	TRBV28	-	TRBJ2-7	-	TGTGCCAGCAGTTTGGGACATTCCCCCTACGAGCAGTACTTC	CASSLGHSPYEQYF
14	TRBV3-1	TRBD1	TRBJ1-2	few	TGTGCCAGCAGCCAGAGACAGGGGGCCAATGGCTACACCTTC	CASSQRQGANGYTF
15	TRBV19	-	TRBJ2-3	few	TGTGCCAGTAGTATAGTGAACAGGATCACAGATACGCAGTATTTT	CASSIVNRITDTQYF
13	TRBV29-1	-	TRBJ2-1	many	TGCAGCGGGACTCGTAGAGTCAACAATGAGCAGTTCTTC	CSGTRRVNNEQFF
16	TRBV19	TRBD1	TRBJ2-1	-	TGTGCCAGTATCGGGCAGAGGACAGGGTTGTACAATGAGCAGTTCTTC	CASIGQRTGLYNEQFF
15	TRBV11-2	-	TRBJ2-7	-	TGTGCCAGCAGCCAAGACAGGTCGGTAGCCTACGAGCAGTACTTC	CASSQDRSVAYEQYF
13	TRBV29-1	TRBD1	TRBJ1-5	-	TGCAGCGTGATGGACAGGGGCGACGGGCCCCAGCATTTT	CSVMDRGDGPQHF
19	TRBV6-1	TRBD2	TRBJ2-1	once	TGTGCCAGCAGTGAAAGAAATCGGGTACTAGCGGGGGTCTACAATGAGCAGTTCTTC	CASSERNRVLAGVYNEQFF
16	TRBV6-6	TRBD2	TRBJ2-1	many	TGTGCCAGCAGTTACTCCCCCAGGGACTACTACAATGAGCAGTTCTTC	CASSYSPRDYYNEQFF
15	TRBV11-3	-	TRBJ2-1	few	TGTGCCAGCAGCCCGCAGACTCCCTCCTACAATGAGCAGTTCTTC	CASSPQTPSYNEQFF
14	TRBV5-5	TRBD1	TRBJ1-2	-	TGTGCCAGCAGCTCCGGACAGGCACTTTATGGCTACACCTTC	CASSSGQALYGYTF
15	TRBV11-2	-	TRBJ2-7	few	TGTGCCAGCAGCTTAGGGCAGGGATACACCTACGAGCAGTACTTC	CASSLGQGYTYEQYF
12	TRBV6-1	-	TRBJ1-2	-	TGTGCCAGCCCGGGGCAGAACTATGGCTACACCTTC	CASPGQNYGYTF
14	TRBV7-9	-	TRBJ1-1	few	TGTGCCAGCAGCCCACAGGAACTAGAGACTGAAGCTTTCTTT	CASSPQELETEAFF
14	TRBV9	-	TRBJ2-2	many	TGTGCCAGCAGCGTAGCTCTGAGTTCCGGGGAGCTGTTTTTT	CASSVALSSGELFF
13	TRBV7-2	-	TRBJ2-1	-	TGTGCCAGCACCGCCCGCCGAGGGGGTGAGCAGTTCTTC	CASTARRGGEQFF
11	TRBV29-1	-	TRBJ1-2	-	TGCAGCGTCGGAGGGGTGACCGGCTACACCTTC	CSVGGVTGYTF
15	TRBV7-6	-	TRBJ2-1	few	TGTGCCAGCAGCATCCCTCCATCGGGAGGGGGCGAGCAGTTCTTC	CASSIPPSGGGEQFF
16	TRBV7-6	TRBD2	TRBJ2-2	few	TGTGCCAGCAGCCTTCAGACTAGCGGGGTCACCGGGGAGCTGTTTTTT	CASSLQTSGVTGELFF
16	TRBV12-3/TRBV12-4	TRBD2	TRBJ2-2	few	TGTGCCATCCCTAGGGTCCAGCGGGGGTTCACCGGGGAGCTGTTTTTT	CAIPRVQRGFTGELFF